This T cell receptor (beta chain) was identified during a study of blood T cell repertoires in COVID-19. Overall study: Samples representing acute and convalescent COVID-19 were sourced from the United States, Italy and Spain. Sources were T cells, B-cell-depleted T cells, or PBMCs; the material itself was cDNA or gDNA.

Original methodology: Estimation of nucleated cell counts was performed using reference gene primer amplification. TCRdb keeps only in-frame clones here, not all; method: immunoSEQ multiplex PCR. V, J and clone size reflect that table, while D and trimming were determined from the DNA. The data contain fewer than 350,000 clones, about nine tenths of them singletons. V lost 0 bases and J lost 5, with 13 bases in between. Germline assignment: CDR1 KGHSH and CDR2 LQKENI. The CDR3 sequence is 15 residues long. In Seattle, patients joined the study during active infection and were tracked longitudinally. What was sequenced was peripheral blood. The chain joins TRBV18 to TRBJ1-1; perhaps TRBD1 as D (6 bases). This TCR was sampled from a woman aged 60-75 years with COVID-19, enrolled during active disease. CDR3 residues: CASSPPSGTRTEAFF. The CDR3 DNA reads as TGTGCCAGCTCACCACCGTCAGGGACAAGGACTGAAGCTTTCTTT.